A selection of T cell receptor beta chains follows, all from one sample in a study of blood T cell repertoires in COVID-19. Only in-frame clones appear in the TCRdb table, and some are missing; sequencing was by immunoSEQ multiplex PCR. The sample has 210,000 or so clones; about four fifths are singletons. Source material: peripheral blood. The receptors originated from a middle-aged man with active or convalescent COVID-19. Each CDR3 is given with its conserved first and last residue. The D gene is left open where the match is weak. Part of the rows lack a size; the others show once, few, many or a class for expanded clones.

clone_size j_call d_call v_call cdr3_aa cdr3_nt
. TRBJ2-7 TRBD1 TRBV28 CASSGTGGPLRYEQYF TGTGCCAGTTCCGGGACAGGGGGCCCCCTTCGCTACGAGCAGTACTTC
. TRBJ1-3 . TRBV19 CASIGVTGNTIYF TGTGCCAGCATAGGGGTTACTGGAAACACCATATATTTT
. TRBJ2-7 TRBD2 TRBV10-2 CASSDLAGVGEQYF TGCGCCAGCAGTGATCTAGCGGGAGTCGGAGAGCAGTACTTC
. TRBJ2-7 . TRBV27 CASSPRVTYEQYF TGTGCCAGCAGTCCGCGGGTTACCTACGAGCAGTACTTC
. TRBJ2-5 TRBD1 TRBV6-5 CASTRGITYQETQYF TGTGCCAGCACCAGGGGGATAACGTACCAAGAGACCCAGTACTTC
. TRBJ2-7 TRBD1 TRBV4-3 CASSQDETGIYEQYF TGCGCCAGCAGCCAAGACGAGACAGGGATATACGAGCAGTACTTC
. TRBJ2-5 . TRBV30 CAWSVLLGAETQYF TGTGCCTGGAGTGTATTGTTGGGGGCAGAGACCCAGTACTTC
once TRBJ1-4 . TRBV3-1/TRBV3-2 CASSQEGRGLYEKLFF TGTGCCAGCAGCCAAGAGGGGAGGGGACTTTATGAAAAACTGTTTTTT
once TRBJ1-1 . TRBV29-1 CSVEAGVREEAFF TGCAGCGTTGAAGCAGGGGTGAGGGAGGAAGCTTTCTTT
. TRBJ2-2 . TRBV28 CASRTTGKNTGELFF TGTGCCAGCAGAACCACAGGGAAGAACACCGGGGAGCTGTTTTTT
. TRBJ1-3 . TRBV10-3 CATRTVNSGNTIYF TGTGCCACCAGGACAGTTAACTCTGGAAACACCATATATTTT
. TRBJ2-3 . TRBV9 CASSPFISENTDTQYF TGTGCCAGCAGCCCATTTATTAGCGAGAATACAGATACGCAGTATTTT
. TRBJ2-3 . TRBV21-1 CASSKAPESRNATDTQYF TGTGCCAGCAGCAAAGCACCGGAGTCGAGGAACGCTACAGATACGCAGTATTTT
. TRBJ1-2 TRBD1 TRBV29-1 CSGGQVDGYTF TGCAGCGGGGGACAGGTGGATGGCTACACCTTC
. TRBJ1-2 TRBD1 TRBV29-1 CSVELQGPVNYGYTF TGCAGCGTTGAGCTACAGGGGCCGGTTAACTATGGCTACACCTTC
. TRBJ1-4 TRBD1 TRBV30 CAWSRAGGEKLFF TGTGCCTGGAGTAGGGCAGGGGGTGAAAAACTGTTTTTT
. TRBJ2-1 . TRBV4-2 CASREGSSSYNEQFF TGTGCCAGCAGGGAGGGGTCCAGCTCCTACAATGAGCAGTTCTTC